These 31 T cell receptor beta chains came from one sample sequenced in a study of blood T cell repertoires in COVID-19. Sequencing used immunoSEQ multiplex PCR; TCRdb keeps in-frame clones, though not all of them. The repertoire holds 250,000 or so clones, with about 89% as singletons. Sequences were obtained from peripheral blood. The receptors derive from a middle-aged man with active or convalescent COVID-19.

The chain joins TRBV5-1 to TRBJ1-6, with D possibly TRBD1 on 5 matching bases. The CDR3 runs to 15 residues. V lost 3 bases and J 8 bases, leaving 15 bases between the germline ends. Germline loops: CDR1 SGHRS, CDR2 YFSETQ. Here the CDR3 DNA reads TGCGCCAGCAGCTCCGGGACTCAGGGTTATTCACCCCTCCACTTT. Encoded protein: CASSSGTQGYSPLHF. Filled out from reference TRBV5-1 and TRBJ1-6, the complete variable domain reads KAGVTQTPRYLIKTRGQQVTLSCSPISGHRSVSWYQQTPGQGLQFLFEYFSETQRNKGNFPGRFSGRQFSNSRSEMNVSTLELGDSALYLCASSSGTQGYSPLHFGNGTRLTVT.

V gene TRBV9 combines with J gene TRBJ2-1; perhaps TRBD1 as D (5 bases). V shed 3 bases and J shed 7 bases, with 11 bases lying between them. The CDR3 extends over 13 amino acids. Germline CDR1 is SGDLS and CDR2 is YYNGEE. The CDR3, as DNA: TGTGCCAGCAGCGAACCCCAGGGTAATGAGCAGTTCTTC. This codes for CASSEPQGNEQFF. Combining the CDR3 with reference TRBV9 and TRBJ2-1 gives the whole variable domain DSGVTQTPKHLITATGQRVTLRCSPRSGDLSVYWYQQSLDQGLQFLIQYYNGEERAKGNILERFSAQQFPDLHSELNLSSLELGDSALYFCASSEPQGNEQFFGPGTRLTVL.

The genes are TRBV4-1 and TRBJ1-3; the D gene is possibly TRBD1 (5 bases). The CDR3 length is 15 residues. The germline V gene encodes CDR1 MGHRA and CDR2 YSYEKL. V gave up 3 bases and J gave up 1 base, with 10 bases separating them. CDR3 in amino acids: CASSQAGLSGNTIYF. CDR3 coding DNA: TGCGCCAGCAGCCAGGCAGGGTTGTCTGGAAACACCATATATTTT.

Notes on this clone: The identical CDR3 is also encoded by other nucleotide sequences in the sample. The chain uses TRBV24-1 and TRBJ2-3; D uncertain. Germline V gene sequence: CDR1 KGHDR, CDR2 SFDVKD. The CDR3 covers 13 residues. The V end was cut by 5 bases, the J end by 0 bases, with 5 bases between. CDR3 sequence reads: CATSAPSTDTQYF. The CDR3 DNA sequence: TGTGCCACCAGTGCTCCTAGCACAGATACGCAGTATTTT.

The chain links TRBV3-1 (or the pseudogene TRBV3-2) to TRBJ2-3; weak D call: TRBD2 (5 bases). There are 14 residues in the CDR3. Trimming pared 2 bases from V and 6 bases from J, leaving 12 bases between. Germline V CDR1 and CDR2: LGHDT, YNNKEL (reference sequence). The CDR3 spells CASSQLTGMDTQYF. In DNA form, the CDR3 reads TGTGCCAGCAGCCAACTGACCGGGATGGATACGCAGTATTTT.

The rearrangement joins TRBV5-1 to TRBJ2-7, with 12 bases matching TRBD2. Germline assignment: CDR1 SGHRS and CDR2 YFSETQ. The length of the CDR3 is 22 residues. V was pared by 0 bases and J by 7 bases, with 26 bases of the junction left unmatched. The CDR3 DNA reads TGCGCCAGCAGCTTGGTACTTGGCCCGAGGGAGAGACTAGCGGGGGCACTGGTGGAGCAGTACTTC. Amino acids: CASSLVLGPRERLAGALVEQYF.

The chain uses TRBV9 and TRBJ1-6; D remains unclear. V dropped 2 bases and J dropped 6 bases, with 6 bases sitting between them. This CDR3 spans 13 amino acids. Germline V gives CDR1 SGDLS, CDR2 YYNGEE. The CDR3 loop reads CASSVQINSPLHF. In DNA form, the CDR3 reads TGTGCCAGCAGCGTGCAGATTAATTCACCCCTCCACTTT.

The V and J genes are TRBV7-9 and TRBJ1-5, with a weak D call TRBD1 (6 bases). The CDR3 covers 19 residues. Trimming took off 3 bases at V and 2 bases at J, with 23 bases between the two ends. Looked up from germline, CDR1 is SEHNR and CDR2 is FQNEAQ (reference sequence). Here the CDR3 reads CASSFGPPARDKGNQPQHF. CDR3 DNA sequence: TGTGCCAGCAGCTTCGGTCCACCCGCCAGGGACAAGGGCAATCAGCCCCAGCATTTT.

The chain uses TRBV9 and TRBJ2-3; 8 nucleotides line up with TRBD2. From germline, CDR1 is SGDLS and CDR2 YYNGEE. Losses at the gene ends were 4 bases for V and 0 bases for J; bases not matched to a gene: 10. This CDR3 spans 17 amino acids. CDR3 loop: CASSTWGSGTSTDTQYF. CDR3 DNA sequence: TGTGCCAGCAGCACTTGGGGTAGCGGGACTAGCACAGATACGCAGTATTTT.

CDR3 loop: CASSRQGSAFQPQHF. The CDR3 bases are TGTGCCAGCAGTCGACAGGGTTCGGCTTTTCAGCCCCAGCATTTT. The chain links TRBV2 to TRBJ1-5, with 7 bases fitting TRBD1. Germline loops: CDR1 SNHLY, CDR2 FYNNEI. Unmatched junction bases numbered 10, after V lost 5 bases and J lost 6 bases. The CDR3 extends over 15 amino acids.

This chain connects TRBV3-1 (or the pseudogene TRBV3-2) to TRBJ1-3; no firm D call. V was clipped by 1 base and J by 2 bases, with 9 bases between them. The CDR3 is 15 residues long. Germline lookup yields CDR1 LGHDT and CDR2 YNNKEL (reference sequence). This CDR3 reads CASSQVADPGNTIYF. The CDR3 region has the DNA TGTGCCAGCAGCCAAGTTGCAGATCCTGGAAACACCATATATTTT.

The gene calls are TRBV18 and TRBJ1-6; D is undetermined. Trimming cost V 2 bases and J 7 bases, with 9 bases left between them. The CDR3 is 14 residues long. Germline assignment: CDR1 KGHSH and CDR2 LQKENI. The DNA for the CDR3 is TGTGCCAGCTCACCATCGGGGAACAATTCACCCCTCCACTTT. This gives the protein CASSPSGNNSPLHF.

The chain employs TRBV5-4 and TRBJ2-7, with D perhaps TRBD1 (6 bases). This CDR3 comprises 12 residues. The V end lost 0 bases, the J end lost 10 bases, and 11 bases lay between the germline ends. Germline V lookup: CDR1 SGHNT, CDR2 YYREEE (reference sequence). The CDR3 sequence is CASSLAGAEQYF. The CDR3 coding sequence is TGTGCCAGCAGCTTGGCAGGGGCGGAACAGTACTTC. The full variable domain, with the rest looked up from reference TRBV5-4 and TRBJ2-7, is ETGVTQSPTHLIKTRGQQVTLRCSSQSGHNTVSWYQQALGQGPQFIFQYYREEENGRGNFPPRFSGLQFPNYSSELNVNALELDDSALYLCASSLAGAEQYFGPGTRLTVT.

V and J are TRBV7-9 and TRBJ1-1; the D gene is possibly TRBD1 (5 bases). The V gene lost 1 base and the J gene lost 8 bases, with 14 bases spanning the gap. The CDR3 consists of 14 residues. The germline gives CDR1 SEHNR, CDR2 FQNEAQ (reference sequence). CDR3 sequence reads: CASSLGVGGTEAFF. CDR3 coding DNA: TGTGCCAGCAGCTTAGGGGTAGGAGGGACCGAAGCTTTCTTT.

This sequence joins TRBV9 and TRBJ2-7; 15 bases fit TRBD2. Germline-derived CDR1 and CDR2 are SGDLS and YYNGEE. The CDR3 sequence is 14 residues long. The V gene end was trimmed by 4 bases and the J gene end by 6 bases; junction bases not matched to a gene: 2. CDR3 loop: CASSLGLAGGEQYF. DNA of the CDR3: TGTGCCAGCAGCTTGGGACTAGCGGGAGGCGAGCAGTACTTC.

The chain links TRBV29-1 to TRBJ2-2; D may be TRBD2 (6 bases). The CDR3 contains 14 residues. Trimming removed 5 bases at V and 0 bases at J, with 10 bases between. The V gene's germline CDR1 is SQVTM and CDR2 ANQGSEA. The CDR3 DNA follows: TGCAGCGTTAAGGGACTCACGAACACCGGGGAGCTGTTTTTT. Translating gives CSVKGLTNTGELFF.

The gene calls are TRBV19 and TRBJ2-4, with D possibly TRBD2 on 5 matching bases. CDR3 length: 14 residues. Between the trimmed V and J ends, which lost 2 bases and 6 bases, there was a span of 11 bases. CDR1 and CDR2 (germline): LNHDA, SQIVND (reference sequence). The CDR3 protein is CASSIPGEGNIQYF. CDR3 DNA sequence: TGTGCCAGTAGTATACCCGGTGAGGGAAACATTCAGTACTTC.

The V call is TRBV11-3, the J call TRBJ2-7, with D possibly being TRBD1 (6 bases). The V and J ends lost 1 base and 4 bases respectively, with 8 bases between them. CDR3 length equals 13 residues. Germline V gives CDR1 SGHNT, CDR2 YENEEA. DNA of the CDR3: TGTGCCAGCAGCTTAGGCAGGGGTTACGAGCAGTACTTC. This gives the protein CASSLGRGYEQYF.

The chain employs TRBV9 and TRBJ2-3, with 11 bases that match TRBD2. The J segment lost 2 bases and the V segment lost 4 bases, leaving 9 bases of the junction unmatched. Looked up from germline, CDR1 is SGDLS and CDR2 is YYNGEE. The CDR3 has 17 residues. The CDR3, as DNA: TGTGCCAGCAGCCGAATGGGACTAGCGGCTAACACAGATACGCAGTATTTT. It translates to CASSRMGLAANTDTQYF.

V and J are TRBV7-9 and TRBJ2-2; D uncertain. The CDR3 has 13 residues. The V end lost 5 bases, the J end lost 4 bases, and 8 bases lay between the germline ends. CDR1 is SEHNR, CDR2 FQNEAQ, per germline (reference sequence). CDR3 amino acids: CASSTVGTGELFF. CDR3 bases: TGTGCCAGCAGCACAGTAGGCACCGGGGAGCTGTTTTTT.

The gene calls are TRBV9 and TRBJ2-5; 12 bases line up with TRBD2. V shed 3 bases and J 5 bases; nucleotides not matched to a gene: 2. The CDR3 runs 14 residues. Germline V gives CDR1 SGDLS, CDR2 YYNGEE. Here the CDR3 DNA reads TGTGCCAGCAGCGATACTAGCGGGGGGGAGACCCAGTACTTC. It encodes CASSDTSGGETQYF. Full variable domain (remainder filled in from reference TRBV9 and TRBJ2-5): DSGVTQTPKHLITATGQRVTLRCSPRSGDLSVYWYQQSLDQGLQFLIQYYNGEERAKGNILERFSAQQFPDLHSELNLSSLELGDSALYFCASSDTSGGETQYFGPGTRLLVL.

The J gene is TRBJ1-2, the V gene TRBV10-3, with 7 bases identical to TRBD1. The CDR3 loop spans 12 amino acids. J lost 7 bases, V lost 11 bases, and 10 bases had no gene match. CDR1 is ENHRY, CDR2 SYGVKD, per germline. The DNA of the CDR3 is TGTGCCGTAAGGGGGCTAAAGGGTGGCTACACCTTC. Translating gives CAVRGLKGGYTF.

This clone was counted a few times. The V gene is TRBV21-1, the J gene TRBJ2-2; the table calls TRBD2, which could not be checked here. TRBV21-1 is listed as a pseudogene. This CDR3 comprises 15 residues. CDR3 nucleotide sequence: TGTGCCAGCAGCCTAGGCGGGGGGGGCACCGGGGAGCTGTTTTTT. Residues: CASSLGGGGTGELFF.

The V and J genes are TRBV3-1 (or the pseudogene TRBV3-2) and TRBJ2-1; 9 bases map to TRBD2. The V gene end was trimmed by 6 bases and the J gene end by 8 bases; junction bases not matched to a gene: 5. The germline V gene encodes CDR1 LGHDT and CDR2 YNNKEL (reference sequence). The length of the CDR3 is 13 residues. This chain's CDR3 is CASSPRLADEQFF. The CDR3 DNA is TGTGCCAGCAGTCCCCGACTAGCGGATGAGCAGTTCTTC.

This chain links TRBV24-1 with TRBJ2-3, with 10 nucleotides matching TRBD2. V trimming: 2 bases; J trimming: 2 bases; junction bases outside the gene matches: 6. Germline CDR1 is KGHDR and CDR2 is SFDVKD. CDR3 length: 17 residues. As DNA, the CDR3 is TGTGCCACCAGTGATTGGTTAGCGGGGGGACTCACAGATACGCAGTATTTT. It encodes CATSDWLAGGLTDTQYF.

The CDR3 sequence: CASSLGGLTNYGYTF. The CDR3 DNA is TGTGCCAGCAGCTTAGGAGGTTTGACTAACTATGGCTACACCTTC. The chain links TRBV7-9 to TRBJ1-2; D ambiguous. Germline CDR1 reads SEHNR; CDR2 reads FQNEAQ (reference sequence). Between the trimmed V and J ends, which lost 1 base and 0 bases, there was a span of 9 bases. The CDR3 sequence is 15 residues long.

The chain employs TRBV13 and TRBJ1-2, with D possibly matching TRBD1 (5 bases). V gave up 5 bases and J gave up 4 bases, with 14 bases separating them. CDR1 PRHDT and CDR2 FYEKMQ come from the germline V gene (reference sequence). The CDR3 has 14 residues. CDR3 loop: CASSLVSRAYGYTF. The CDR3 region has the DNA TGTGCCAGCAGCCTGGTAAGCAGGGCCTATGGCTACACCTTC.

The sample holds a few counts of this clone. The chain links TRBV18 to TRBJ1-1, with 7 bases fitting TRBD1. The length of the CDR3 is 14 residues. Germline V gene data show CDR1 as KGHSH and CDR2 as LQKENI. Germline trimming cut 4 bases from V and 1 base from J; bases unmatched to any gene: 3. The CDR3 loop reads CASSLDRANTEAFF. DNA of the CDR3: TGTGCCAGCTCACTAGACAGGGCGAACACTGAAGCTTTCTTT.

The chain carries TRBV5-1 and TRBJ2-7, with 7 positions matching TRBD2. CDR3 length: 18 residues. CDR1 is SGHRS, CDR2 YFSETQ, per germline. The V segment lost 4 bases and the J segment 4 bases; nucleotides outside the gene matches: 20. Here the CDR3 DNA reads TGCGCCAGCAGCCCCCAGAGCAGGGAGGGAGGAACCCCGTACGAGCAGTACTTC. Residues: CASSPQSREGGTPYEQYF.

This rearrangement joins TRBV10-1 to TRBJ1-6; weak D call: TRBD1 (5 bases). The germline V gene encodes CDR1 WNHNN and CDR2 SYGVQD (reference sequence). V lost 6 bases to trimming and J lost 8 bases, with 11 bases between them. CDR3 length equals 13 residues. The DNA for the CDR3 is TGCGCCAGCAGAGACAGATGGGATTCACCCCTCCACTTT. Encoded protein: CASRDRWDSPLHF.

CDR3 in amino acids: CASSHAPGMHF. In DNA, the CDR3 is TGTGCCAGCAGCCACGCCCCGGGTATGCATTTT. J is TRBJ1-5 and V is TRBV7-6; D unresolved. V was cut by 5 bases and J by 15 bases, with 14 bases left in between. This CDR3 spans 11 amino acids. Germline values: CDR1 SGHVS, CDR2 FNYEAQ.